This TCR beta chain emerged from a study of control samples from healthy donors and cancer patients. The CDR3 loop spans 15 amino acids. Germline CDR1 reads SGHNT; CDR2 reads YYREEE (reference sequence). V was clipped by 0 bases and J by 4 bases, with 14 bases between them. Generated by immunoSEQ multiplex PCR, the TCRdb table keeps only in-frame clones and is missing some. The sample lists 140,000 or so clones; 89% were seen once. V gene TRBV5-4 combines with J gene TRBJ2-7, with D perhaps matching TRBD1 (6 bases). Sequenced material: blood. This clonotype was obtained from a man aged 25 to 40 in good health. The CDR3: CASSLGSGTQYEQYF. For the CDR3, the DNA is TGTGCCAGCAGCTTGGGGTCTGGGACACAATACGAGCAGTACTTC.